These 30 T cell receptor beta chains came from one sample sequenced in a study of T cells in Graves' hyperthyroidism and ophthalmopathy. Amplification yielded TCR beta CDR3 regions, with RNA transcripts as the source. The HTBI primer set was used in a first-round RT-PCR of the TCR CDR3. Using its own MiXCR run on the multiplex PCR reads, TCRdb lists one record per CDR3 protein. Found here are under 350,000 distinct CDR3 sequences, approximately 15% of them singletons; the top ten hold less than 70%. Source material: blood. The receptor source for this set is a woman in her fifties or sixties with Graves' ophthalmopathy.

This clonotype was seen repeatedly, ten times or more. The J gene is TRBJ2-7, the V gene TRBV4-1; TRBD1 aligns across 7 bases. Germline V lookup: CDR1 MGHRA, CDR2 YSYEKL. V shed 2 bases and J 7 bases; nucleotides not matched to a gene: 8. This CDR3 comprises 14 residues. The CDR3 DNA is TGCGCCAGCAGCCAAAATCCACAGGGGAGAGAGCAGTACTTC. Translating gives CASSQNPQGREQYF.

The chain carries TRBV7-2 and TRBJ2-1; possible D gene TRBD2, 5 bases. The CDR3 extends over 13 amino acids. Deletions cut 3 bases from V and 11 bases from J, with 14 bases between. The germline V gene has CDR1 SGHTA and CDR2 FQGNSA. The CDR3: CASSLATASKQFF. The DNA for the CDR3 is TGTGCCAGCAGCTTGGCAACTGCTAGCAAGCAGTTCTTC.

This chain connects TRBV7-2 to TRBJ1-6; tentatively, D is TRBD1 (5 bases). Germline loops: CDR1 SGHTA, CDR2 FQGNSA. V was clipped by 5 bases and J by 7 bases, with 15 bases between them. There are 15 residues in the CDR3. CDR3 DNA sequence: TGTGCCAGCAGCCCTTGGGACGGAAAAAATTCACCCCTCCACTTT. Its translation is CASSPWDGKNSPLHF.

This clonotype has only a few counts. The V and J genes are TRBV15 and TRBJ2-1; 8 positions match TRBD2. V dropped 3 bases and J dropped 9; count of bases not matched to a gene: 13. Germline loops: CDR1 LNHNV, CDR2 YYDKDF (reference sequence). The CDR3 totals 16 residues. CDR3 DNA: TGTGCCACCAGCAGCCCCCCTGAGCGGGAGACGTTTGAGCAGTTCTTC. Its translation is CATSSPPERETFEQFF.

In this sample, this clonotype turned up a few times. The rearrangement joins TRBV2 to TRBJ2-1, with 9 bases fitting TRBD1. The V and J ends lost 6 bases and 3 bases, in that order; junction bases with no gene match: 9. This CDR3 is 16 amino acids long. CDR1 is SNHLY and CDR2 is FYNNEI in the germline V gene. CDR3 nucleotides: TGTGCCAGCAGGGATGGGACAGGGTCCCGCTACAATGAGCAGTTCTTC. This translates into CASRDGTGSRYNEQFF.

The rearrangement uses TRBV10-1 and TRBJ1-6; 8 bases are a match to TRBD1. Trimming at V came to 3 bases and at J to 9 bases, leaving 4 bases not matched to a gene. The CDR3 loop spans 14 amino acids. CDR1 is WNHNN, CDR2 SYGVQD, per germline (reference sequence). DNA for the CDR3: TGCGCCAGCAGTGACCGGACAGGGTTTTCACCCCTCCACTTT. Translated, it gives CASSDRTGFSPLHF.

This clonotype was seen ten or more times. This sequence joins TRBV5-1 and TRBJ2-1; 9 nucleotides match TRBD1. The CDR3 spans 15 residues. The J segment lost 3 bases and the V segment lost 0 bases, leaving 1 base of the junction unmatched. Germline values: CDR1 SGHRS, CDR2 YFSETQ. The CDR3 nucleotides read TGCGCCAGCAGCTTGGGGGACAGGGACTACAATGAGCAGTTCTTC. Its translation is CASSLGDRDYNEQFF.

The CDR3: CASSLGRFDEQYF. The CDR3 coding sequence is TGTGCCAGCAGCTTAGGCCGCTTCGACGAGCAGTACTTC. The chain employs TRBV7-3 and TRBJ2-7; D ambiguous. The CDR3 extends over 13 amino acids. In germline, CDR1 is SGHTA, CDR2 FQGTGA. V was trimmed by 2 bases and J by 5 bases, leaving 10 bases between them.

This clonotype was seen many times. The chain has TRBV7-2 and TRBJ2-7; 9 nucleotides line up with TRBD1. Germline V CDR1 and CDR2: SGHTA, FQGNSA. The CDR3 is 15 residues long. V lost 5 bases, J lost 6 bases, and 11 bases stayed unmatched. DNA for the CDR3: TGTGCCAGCAGCCCCAGATGGGACAGGGTCGGCGAGCAGTACTTC. This translates into CASSPRWDRVGEQYF.

This clonotype was seen ten or more times. The chain recombines TRBV18 with TRBJ1-2; 10 nucleotides match TRBD1. The CDR3 contains 16 residues. Losses at the gene ends were 2 bases for V and 7 bases for J; bases not matched to a gene: 10. In germline, CDR1 is KGHSH, CDR2 LQKENI. The DNA of the CDR3 is TGTGCCAGCTCACCATTTACGGGACAGGGGTATGTTGGCTACACCTTC. It codes for CASSPFTGQGYVGYTF.

The gene calls are TRBV12-3 or TRBV12-4 and TRBJ2-1; 9 bases map to TRBD2. This CDR3 spans 18 amino acids. The junction had 15 bases not matched to a gene; V was cut back by 5 bases and J by 4 bases. The CDR3, as DNA: TGTGCCAGCAGTCCTCGAAGCGGGAGGTCCACCATTTACAATGAGCAGTTCTTC. Encoded protein: CASSPRSGRSTIYNEQFF.

In its sample, this clonotype was seen a few times. The CDR3 is CASSQDGQGAQKLFF. Here the CDR3 DNA reads TGTGCCAGCAGCCAAGATGGGCAGGGGGCGCAGAAACTGTTTTTT. This sequence joins TRBV3-1 and TRBJ1-4; 8 nucleotides match TRBD1. CDR3 length equals 15 residues. In germline, CDR1 is LGHDT, CDR2 YNNKEL (reference sequence). After removal of 0 bases from V and 11 bases from J, the junction contained 8 bases not matched to a gene.

The gene calls are TRBV27 and TRBJ2-7; 11 bases align to TRBD2. The CDR3 consists of 19 residues. J gave up 7 bases and V 4 bases, and 21 bases lay outside the gene matches. From germline, CDR1 is MNHEY and CDR2 SMNVEV (reference sequence). Written as DNA, the CDR3 is TGTGCCAGCAGTTCACGATCTTTAGCGGGAGGGCCGAAGTACGATGAGCAGTACTTC. This translates into CASSSRSLAGGPKYDEQYF.

This clonotype was recorded at least ten times. DNA for the CDR3: TGTGCCAGCAGCCAAGTGCCTAGCGGGGTAAATGAGCAGTTCTTC. Encoded protein: CASSQVPSGVNEQFF. The chain combines TRBV3-1 with TRBJ2-1; 9 bases match TRBD2. There are 15 residues in the CDR3. The V gene's germline CDR1 is LGHDT and CDR2 YNNKEL (reference sequence). The V gene end was trimmed by 1 base and the J gene end by 7 bases; junction bases not matched to a gene: 5.

J is TRBJ2-7 and V is TRBV6-1; 7 nucleotides align to TRBD2. CDR3 length: 16 residues. The V and J ends lost 6 bases and 4 bases, in that order; junction bases with no gene match: 15. Germline V gives CDR1 MNHNS, CDR2 SASEGT. CDR3 in amino acids: CASSILSGTTVYEQYF. The DNA for the CDR3 is TGTGCCAGCAGCATATTATCCGGGACTACAGTTTACGAGCAGTACTTC.

Details on this clonotype: The junction shows a germline mismatch at one end, possibly a read error. The rearrangement links TRBV4-2 to TRBJ2-7, with D hard to call. Per germline, CDR1 LGHNA and CDR2 YNFKEQ. The CDR3 length is 14 residues. The CDR3: CASSQDRSSNEQYF. CDR3 sequence (DNA): TGTGCCAGCAGCCAAGATCGGAGCTCCAACGAGCAGTACTTC.

This clonotype has ten or more counts. The genes are TRBV5-6 and TRBJ2-7; D gene uncertain. The CDR3 consists of 14 residues. V lost 1 base and J lost 2, with 10 bases in between. The V gene's germline CDR1 is SGHDT and CDR2 YYEEEE. The CDR3 DNA follows: TGTGCCAGCAGCTTGCGGCCAGTCCCCTACGAGCAGTACTTC. Its protein is CASSLRPVPYEQYF.

This clonotype occurred many times. The CDR3, as DNA: TGCGCCAGCAGCCAAATCCGGGACGCGGCTTACGAGCAGTACTTC. This sequence encodes CASSQIRDAAYEQYF. The chain couples TRBV4-3 to TRBJ2-7, with D tentatively TRBD1 or TRBD2 (5 bases each). V was clipped by 2 bases and J by 4 bases, with 15 bases between them. There are 15 residues in the CDR3. The germline V gene has CDR1 LGHNA and CDR2 YSLEER.

The rearrangement uses TRBV19 and TRBJ2-1; possibly TRBD2 for D (6 bases). V was pared by 4 bases and J by 3 bases, with 22 bases between. The CDR3 is 18 amino acids. Germline CDR1 LNHDA, CDR2 SQIVND (reference sequence). The CDR3 region is CASSTDPTFAGSYNEQFF. The CDR3 DNA reads TGTGCCAGTAGTACAGACCCGACGTTTGCGGGAAGCTACAATGAGCAGTTCTTC.

This clonotype was counted ten times or more. The chain carries TRBV28 and TRBJ1-1; no clear D gene. Germline V gives CDR1 MDHEN, CDR2 SYDVKM. The CDR3 has 13 residues. Deletions cut 3 bases from V and 7 bases from J, with 12 bases between. The CDR3 region has the DNA TGTGCCAGCAGTTTGGTAGGGAAAAATGAAGCTTTCTTT. Translating gives CASSLVGKNEAFF.

This sequence joins TRBV5-5 and TRBJ2-7, with 7 bases fitting TRBD2. The CDR3 is 14 residues long. The germline V gene encodes CDR1 SGHKS and CDR2 YYEKEE (reference sequence). V shed 4 bases and J 4 bases; nucleotides not matched to a gene: 8. CDR3 sequence: CASSRPGGGYEQYF. CDR3 coding DNA: TGTGCCAGCAGCCGCCCGGGGGGTGGGTACGAGCAGTACTTC.

This clonotype was picked up many times. The V and J genes are TRBV7-3 and TRBJ2-3; weak D call: TRBD2 (5 bases). V lost 5 bases and J lost 5, with 11 bases in between. CDR1 is SGHTA, CDR2 FQGTGA, per germline. The CDR3 spans 13 residues. The CDR3 protein is CASSVQEGDTQYF. DNA of the CDR3: TGTGCCAGCAGCGTACAAGAGGGAGATACGCAGTATTTT.

This clonotype was seen only once. CDR3 protein: CSALAGGSAVSQPQHF. CDR3 coding DNA: TGCAGTGCTCTAGCGGGGGGGTCGGCGGTATCTCAGCCCCAGCATTTT. This sequence joins TRBV20-1 and TRBJ1-5; the D gene is possibly TRBD1 (5 bases). The CDR3 has 16 amino acids. The V end lost 5 bases, the J end lost 6 bases, and 23 bases lay between the germline ends. Germline CDR1 DFQATT, CDR2 SNEGSKA (reference sequence).

The table lists this clonotype with many counts. The genes are TRBV11-2 and TRBJ2-3; D gene uncertain. The V gene lost 4 bases and the J gene lost 6 bases, with 20 bases spanning the gap. CDR3 size: 16 residues. Per the germline V gene, CDR1 is SGHAT and CDR2 is FQNNGV. The CDR3 loop is CASSSLTSHLTDTQYF. For the CDR3, the DNA is TGTGCCAGCAGCTCCCTAACATCCCACCTGACGGATACGCAGTATTTT.

The chain couples TRBV5-1 to TRBJ1-3; no clear D gene. Germline assignment: CDR1 SGHRS and CDR2 YFSETQ. The CDR3 runs 16 residues. Trimming pared 0 bases from V and 0 bases from J, leaving 10 bases between. The CDR3 coding sequence is TGCGCCAGCAGCTTGGCCGGACCGAGCTCTGGAAACACCATATATTTT. It yields the protein CASSLAGPSSGNTIYF.

This sequence joins TRBV9 and TRBJ2-3, with TRBD2 as a possible D gene (6 bases). Per germline, CDR1 SGDLS and CDR2 YYNGEE. The V and J ends lost 5 bases and 0 bases respectively, with 7 bases between them. There are 13 residues in the CDR3. The CDR3 spells CASRGGSTDTQYF. The CDR3 DNA is TGTGCCAGCAGGGGGGGTAGCACAGATACGCAGTATTTT.

This clonotype was found many times. The V gene is TRBV5-1, the J gene TRBJ2-7; TRBD1 matches at 8 bases. The germline gives CDR1 SGHRS, CDR2 YFSETQ. The CDR3 has 16 amino acids. The J segment lost 3 bases and the V segment lost 4 bases, leaving 12 bases of the junction unmatched. The CDR3 is CASSPRDRRSVYEQYF. CDR3 coding DNA: TGCGCCAGCAGCCCCCGGGACAGGCGGTCTGTCTACGAGCAGTACTTC.

The table lists this clonotype with a few counts. The chain is built from TRBV7-2 and TRBJ2-1, with 10 nucleotides matching TRBD2. Germline-derived CDR1 and CDR2 are SGHTA and FQGNSA. The CDR3 has 23 amino acids. Losses at the gene ends were 4 bases for V and 7 bases for J; bases not matched to a gene: 31. Here the CDR3 DNA reads TGTGCCAGCAGCTCCTTACTAACCTCCGGGCTAGCGGGAGCTATTGGGCGTTCGAATGAGCAGTTCTTC. Amino acid sequence: CASSSLLTSGLAGAIGRSNEQFF.

This rearrangement joins TRBV10-3 to TRBJ1-5; no reliable D call. The germline V and J ends were trimmed by 0 bases and 4 bases, with 7 bases remaining between them. CDR1 and CDR2 from the germline V gene are ENHRY and SYGVKD. The CDR3 runs to 14 residues. CDR3 sequence reads: CAISESTSNQPQHF. The CDR3 nucleotides read TGTGCCATCAGTGAGTCTACAAGTAATCAGCCCCAGCATTTT.

The chain uses TRBV4-3 and TRBJ1-2; unclear D gene. Trimming cost V 1 base and J 1 base, with 13 bases left between them. The CDR3 loop spans 16 amino acids. Germline V gene data show CDR1 as LGHNA and CDR2 as YSLEER. Here the CDR3 reads CASSQGIVLINYGYTF. Here the CDR3 DNA reads TGCGCCAGCAGCCAAGGGATAGTTCTGATTAACTATGGCTACACCTTC.